Listed below are T cell receptor beta chains from one sample, sequenced in a study of control samples from healthy donors and cancer patients. Sequenced by immunoSEQ multiplex PCR; TCRdb stores in-frame clones only, minus some. The sample shows 160,000 or so clones, nearly 96% of them seen only once. The sequenced sample consisted of blood. The receptors were gathered from a woman aged 25-40 years in good health. Each CDR3 is given with its conserved first and last residue. D genes are given only for firm matches. Where a row states a size, it is once, few, many or the class of an expanded clone; other rows omit it.

J | length | V | D | size | CDR3 | DNA
TRBJ1-2 | 15 | TRBV4-1 | TRBD1 | . | CASSQGQGPLYGYTF | TGCGCCAGCAGCCAAGGACAGGGTCCCCTATATGGCTACACCTTC
TRBJ1-2 | 15 | TRBV5-1 | . | few | CASSLDRPAGGGYTF | TGCGCCAGCAGCTTGGATCGGCCCGCGGGGGGTGGCTACACCTTC
TRBJ1-3 | 14 | TRBV7-2 | . | . | CASSPGTSGNTIYF | TGTGCCAGCAGCCCGGGGACCTCTGGAAACACCATATATTTT
TRBJ2-7 | 14 | TRBV5-1 | . | . | CASSMGVRNDEQYF | TGCGCCAGCAGCATGGGGGTTCGAAACGACGAGCAGTACTTC
TRBJ2-2 | 16 | TRBV10-3 | TRBD1 | . | CATTGQGTPNTGELFF | TGTGCCACCACCGGACAGGGGACTCCGAACACCGGGGAGCTGTTTTTT
TRBJ1-6 | 15 | TRBV27 | . | . | CASSLSGGEGSPLHF | TGTGCCAGCAGTTTATCGGGCGGAGAGGGTTCACCCCTCCACTTT
TRBJ1-1 | 15 | TRBV6-5 | TRBD1 | . | CASSSGQGPNTEAFF | TGTGCCAGCAGTTCCGGACAGGGCCCGAACACTGAAGCTTTCTTT
TRBJ2-3 | 12 | TRBV25-1 | . | . | CASRVDTDTQYF | TGTGCCAGCAGGGTCGACACAGATACGCAGTATTTT
TRBJ1-2 | 15 | TRBV6-2/TRBV6-3 | . | few | CASSYSIKGADGYTF | TGTGCCAGCAGTTACTCCATAAAAGGGGCGGATGGCTACACCTTC
TRBJ2-1 | 15 | TRBV19 | TRBD2 | . | CASSTLAGNYNEQFF | TGTGCCAGTAGTACCTTAGCGGGAAACTACAATGAGCAGTTCTTC
TRBJ1-1 | 15 | TRBV7-9 | TRBD1 | . | CASSSQGQLNTEAFF | TGTGCCAGCAGCTCCCAGGGACAGCTGAACACTGAAGCTTTCTTT
TRBJ2-2 | 14 | TRBV11-3 | . | . | CASSPGEPTGELFF | TGTGCCAGCAGCCCAGGGGAGCCTACCGGGGAGCTGTTTTTT
TRBJ2-5 | 13 | TRBV12-3/TRBV12-4 | . | . | CASSFYGQETQYF | TGTGCCAGCAGTTTTTATGGGCAAGAGACCCAGTACTTC
TRBJ2-7 | 15 | TRBV5-1 | . | . | CASSLAAGTSYEQYF | TGCGCCAGCAGCTTGGCCGCAGGGACGTCCTACGAGCAGTACTTC
TRBJ1-4 | 16 | TRBV9 | . | . | CASSVAHGESGEKLFF | TGTGCCAGCAGCGTAGCTCACGGAGAGTCAGGTGAAAAACTGTTTTTT
TRBJ2-5 | 14 | TRBV2 | . | . | CASSGGLEGETQYF | TGTGCCAGCAGTGGGGGACTGGAGGGGGAGACCCAGTACTTC
TRBJ2-1 | 16 | TRBV4-1 | . | . | CASSQAPGYRYNEQFF | TGCGCCAGCAGCCAAGCTCCGGGATATCGATACAATGAGCAGTTCTTC
TRBJ1-2 | 14 | TRBV19 | TRBD1 | . | CASSPGGARYGYTF | TGTGCCAGTAGCCCAGGGGGCGCAAGGTATGGCTACACCTTC
TRBJ2-1 | 14 | TRBV5-1 | . | . | CASSTRDAYNEQFF | TGCGCCAGCAGCACGCGGGATGCCTACAATGAGCAGTTCTTC
TRBJ2-3 | 13 | TRBV5-6 | . | . | CASRGTSTDTQYF | TGTGCCAGCAGAGGAACTAGCACAGATACGCAGTATTTT
TRBJ2-1 | 16 | TRBV11-2 | . | . | CASSLHGSGPYNEQFF | TGTGCCAGCAGCCTCCACGGGAGCGGCCCCTACAATGAGCAGTTCTTC
TRBJ2-7 | 16 | TRBV4-2 | TRBD2 | . | CASSQDASGNPYEQYF | TGTGCCAGCAGCCAAGATGCTAGCGGCAACCCCTACGAGCAGTACTTC